Below, 8 T cell receptor beta chains from the same sample are listed, as sequenced in a study of control samples from healthy donors and cancer patients. TCRdb keeps only in-frame clones here, not all; method: immunoSEQ multiplex PCR. The sample consists of more than 150,000 clones, 93% of them appearing once. Sample: blood. Every receptor here comes from a man between 50 and 59 years old in good health.

This chain connects TRBV5-1 to TRBJ2-7, with 9 bases fitting TRBD2. V lost 4 bases, J lost 1 base, and 9 bases stayed unmatched. Per germline, CDR1 SGHRS and CDR2 YFSETQ. This CDR3 comprises 16 residues. The CDR3, as DNA: TGCGCCAGCAGCCCCCGGACTAGCGAGCATTCCTACGAGCAGTACTTC. Its translation is CASSPRTSEHSYEQYF.

V gene TRBV7-3 combines with J gene TRBJ2-2; D is undetermined. Trimming shortened V by 1 base and J by 2 bases, and 8 bases separated the two germline ends. Germline V CDR1 and CDR2: SGHTA, FQGTGA. The CDR3 length is 15 residues. CDR3: CASSLNQLNTGELFF. CDR3 DNA sequence: TGTGCCAGCAGCTTAAACCAACTCAACACCGGGGAGCTGTTTTTT.

V and J are TRBV3-1 (or the pseudogene TRBV3-2) and TRBJ1-2; TRBD1 agrees at 7 bases. CDR3 length: 14 residues. After removal of 2 bases from V and 2 bases from J, the junction contained 2 bases not matched to a gene. Germline CDR1 reads LGHDT; CDR2 reads YNNKEL (reference sequence). CDR3 sequence: CASSQLTGNYGYTF. CDR3 in DNA: TGTGCCAGCAGCCAATTGACAGGGAACTATGGCTACACCTTC.

The rearrangement links TRBV14 to TRBJ2-4; a possible D gene is TRBD2 (5 bases). V was trimmed by 3 bases and J by 2 bases, leaving 8 bases between them. Per the germline V gene, CDR1 is SGHDN and CDR2 is FVKESK. The CDR3 runs to 14 residues. The CDR3 region is CASSQGSTKNIQYF. The CDR3 region has the DNA TGTGCCAGCAGCCAGGGGAGTACCAAAAACATTCAGTACTTC.

This clone has only one observation. This chain links TRBV28 with TRBJ2-2, with 9 bases aligning to TRBD2. CDR3 length: 15 amino acids. CDR1 and CDR2 (germline): MDHEN, SYDVKM. Germline trimming cut 9 bases from V and 7 bases from J; bases unmatched to any gene: 12. The CDR3 loop is CASHDSSGTVGELFF. DNA of the CDR3: TGTGCCAGTCATGATTCTAGCGGGACGGTCGGGGAGCTGTTTTTT.

This CDR3 reads CATSETGTQGTGELFF. The CDR3 DNA reads TGTGCCACCAGTGAAACCGGGACTCAGGGGACCGGGGAGCTGTTTTTT. The gene calls are TRBV24-1 and TRBJ2-2; D tentatively fits TRBD1 or TRBD2 (6 bases each). V shed 4 bases and J shed 5 bases, with 16 bases lying between them. Germline V CDR1 and CDR2: KGHDR, SFDVKD. The CDR3 sequence is 16 residues long.

The CDR3 region is CASSFPDRLSTGELFF. The DNA of the CDR3 is TGTGCCAGCAGTTTCCCCGACCGGCTTAGCACCGGGGAGCTGTTTTTT. The rearrangement uses TRBV6-5 and TRBJ2-2; D gene ambiguous. Trimming left V 4 bases short and J 4 bases short, with 16 bases between. CDR1 and CDR2 from the germline V gene are MNHEY and SVGAGI. The CDR3 sequence is 16 residues long.

This chain links TRBV20-1 with TRBJ2-5; no clear D gene. Trimming stripped 3 bases from V and 2 bases from J, with 13 bases between. This CDR3 is 14 amino acids long. Per germline, CDR1 DFQATT and CDR2 SNEGSKA (reference sequence). CDR3 nucleotide sequence: TGCAGTGCTAGTAGCATGGAACGGCAAGAGACCCAGTACTTC. It encodes CSASSMERQETQYF.